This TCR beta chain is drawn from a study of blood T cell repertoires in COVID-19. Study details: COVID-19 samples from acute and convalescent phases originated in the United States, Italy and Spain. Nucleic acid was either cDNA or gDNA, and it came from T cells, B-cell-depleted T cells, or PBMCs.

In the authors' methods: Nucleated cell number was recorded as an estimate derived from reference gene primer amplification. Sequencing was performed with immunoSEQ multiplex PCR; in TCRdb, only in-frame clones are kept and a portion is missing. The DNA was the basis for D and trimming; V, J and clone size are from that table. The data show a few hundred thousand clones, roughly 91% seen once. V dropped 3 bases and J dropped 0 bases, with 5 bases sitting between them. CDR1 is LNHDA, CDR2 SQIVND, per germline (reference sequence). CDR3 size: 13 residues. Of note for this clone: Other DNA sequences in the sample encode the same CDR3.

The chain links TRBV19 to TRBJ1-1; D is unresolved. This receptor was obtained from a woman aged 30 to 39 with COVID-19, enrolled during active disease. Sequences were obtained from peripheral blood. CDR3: CASSISLNTEAFF. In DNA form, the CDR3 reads TGTGCCAGTAGTATCTCGTTGAACACTGAAGCTTTCTTT. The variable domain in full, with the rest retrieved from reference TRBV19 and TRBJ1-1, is DGGITQSPKYLFRKEGQNVTLSCEQNLNHDAMYWYRQDPGQGLRLIYYSQIVNDFQKGDIAEGYSVSREKKESFPLTVTSAQKNPTAFYLCASSISLNTEAFFGQGTRLTVV.